The clone carrying this T cell receptor (beta chain) has more than one count but fewer than ten. Its specificity is unknown. RNA transcripts provided the source from which TCR beta CDR3 regions were amplified. The TCR CDR3 first-round RT-PCR relied on the HTBI primer set. TCRdb passed the multiplex PCR reads through MiXCR, listing each CDR3 protein once. Of some 500,000 distinct CDR3 sequences in the sample, around an eighth were seen once. The data were taken from a study of T cells in Graves' hyperthyroidism and ophthalmopathy. Background on the study: Any treatment followed the collection of peripheral blood at initial diagnosis.

Study-level results: The model anticipated ophthalmopathy a median about six months pre-onset. Among clonotypes expanded in thyroid above 0.001, most were also found in blood.

Graves' hyperthyroidism without ophthalmopathy progression within 18 months was termed stable. The clonotype was recovered from a woman aged 18-29 years with Graves' hyperthyroidism. Sequencing was done on a sample of blood.

CDR3 sequence (DNA): TGTGCCAGCAGTGAACGTGCCTGGGGACTAGCGGGAGGGAACTACGAGCAGTACTTC. Translation gives CASSERAWGLAGGNYEQYF. This sequence joins TRBV6-1 and TRBJ2-7, with 16 bases aligning to TRBD2. The ends lost 2 bases at V and 3 bases at J; junction bases unmatched: 10. Germline CDR1 and CDR2: MNHNS and SASEGT. This CDR3 is 19 amino acids long.